These 18 T cell receptor beta chains were sequenced from one sample in a study of cytomegalovirus exposure and HLA in healthy donors. Primers included in the PCR were 60 Vbeta and 13 Jbeta primers. TCRdb's copy holds only in-frame clones and misses some; the assay was immunoSEQ multiplex PCR. The data show 55,000 to 75,000 clones, with 62% seen just once and 2.5% to 3.5% held by the top ten. Specimen: PBMCs. The source of these receptors is a man aged 30 to 39 in good health and CMV-seronegative.

Worth noting for this clone: The CDR3 ends on some other residue instead of the conserved phenylalanine or tryptophan, so this is likely a read error. It is unclear where the CDR3 begins or ends on the DNA, so no DNA is shown, and the CDR3 is as TCRdb lists it. The chain employs TRBV5-1 and TRBJ2-7; the table's D call of TRBD1 was not tested on the DNA. Germline CDR1 reads SGHRS; CDR2 reads YFSETQ. The CDR3 is 8 amino acids long, termini counted. Here the CDR3 reads CAARGHPP.

The V and J genes are TRBV6-6 and TRBJ1-5; 9 bases are shared with TRBD1. Trimming cost V 0 bases and J 5 bases; bases outside gene matches: 5. This CDR3 has 16 residues. The V gene's germline CDR1 is MNHNY and CDR2 SVGAGI (reference sequence). DNA of the CDR3: TGTGCCAGCAGTTACTCTTTGGGACAGGGTGATCAGCCCCAGCATTTT. The encoded protein is CASSYSLGQGDQPQHF.

The chain is built from TRBV30 and TRBJ1-6, with D possibly TRBD1 on 6 matching bases. Germline V CDR1 and CDR2: GTSNPN, SVGIG (reference sequence). This CDR3 is 12 amino acids long. Trimming shortened V by 5 bases and J by 5 bases, and 7 bases separated the two germline ends. The CDR3 DNA sequence: TGTGCCTGGGGACAGAATAATTCACCCCTCCACTTT. Translating gives CAWGQNNSPLHF.

The J gene is TRBJ2-3, the V gene TRBV18; TRBD1 matches at 8 bases. The CDR3 spans 13 residues. Germline loops: CDR1 KGHSH, CDR2 LQKENI. V lost 4 bases, J lost 4 bases, and 1 base stayed unmatched. The CDR3 loop reads CASSLDRADTQYF. The DNA for the CDR3 is TGTGCCAGCTCACTGGACAGGGCAGATACGCAGTATTTT.

The chain combines TRBV27 with TRBJ2-7; 7 positions agree with TRBD2. Trimming took 5 bases from V and 0 from J; bases not matched to a gene: 4. Looked up from germline, CDR1 is MNHEY and CDR2 is SMNVEV (reference sequence). The CDR3 extends over 14 amino acids. CDR3 protein: CASSPGLSSYEQYF. The CDR3 nucleotides read TGTGCCAGCAGTCCGGGACTATCCTCCTACGAGCAGTACTTC.

The chain links TRBV2 to TRBJ2-5; tentatively, D is TRBD1 (5 bases). The germline gives CDR1 SNHLY, CDR2 FYNNEI. This CDR3 comprises 12 residues. V lost 3 bases to trimming and J lost 7 bases, with 9 bases between them. CDR3 loop: CASSDRARTQYF. The DNA of the CDR3 is TGTGCCAGCAGTGACAGGGCTCGGACCCAGTACTTC.

This clone appeared a few times. This chain uses TRBV6-4 with TRBJ2-3, with 7 bases aligning to TRBD2. Per the germline V gene, CDR1 is MRHNA and CDR2 is SNTAGT. This CDR3 is built from 14 residues. With 3 bases clipped from V and 3 bases from J, the junction kept 3 bases outside the gene matches. CDR3 sequence reads: CASSETSMTDTQYF. The CDR3 nucleotides are TGTGCCAGCAGTGAGACTAGCATGACAGATACGCAGTATTTT.

The gene calls are TRBV7-3 and TRBJ2-2; D may be TRBD1 (6 bases). Germline V gives CDR1 SGHTA, CDR2 FQGTGA. Trimming stripped 1 base from V and 5 bases from J, with 11 bases between. The CDR3 totals 15 residues. The CDR3 loop is CASSLIRQGTGELFF. The CDR3 region has the DNA TGTGCCAGCAGCTTAATAAGGCAGGGGACCGGGGAGCTGTTTTTT.

The chain carries TRBV6-5 and TRBJ2-1; D ambiguous. This CDR3 is built from 14 residues. Germline CDR1 is MNHEY and CDR2 is SVGAGI. The V and J ends lost 2 bases and 0 bases respectively, with 5 bases between them. The CDR3 DNA is TGTGCCAGCAGTTACGCGAGCTCCTACAATGAGCAGTTCTTC. Encoded protein: CASSYASSYNEQFF.

This clone was recorded once. V is TRBV7-2 and J is TRBJ2-5; 13 bases agree with TRBD2. The CDR3 spans 15 residues. J gave up 2 bases and V 5 bases, and 2 bases lay outside the gene matches. From germline, CDR1 is SGHTA and CDR2 FQGNSA. CDR3 residues: CASSPTSGGQETQYF. The CDR3 DNA is TGTGCCAGCAGCCCGACTAGCGGGGGGCAAGAGACCCAGTACTTC.

The chain links TRBV13 to TRBJ2-5; TRBD2 matches at 7 bases. The CDR3 runs 13 residues. V lost 6 bases, J lost 4 bases, and 5 bases stayed unmatched. Germline V gene sequence: CDR1 PRHDT, CDR2 FYEKMQ (reference sequence). CDR3 sequence reads: CASSAWEGETQYF. The CDR3 DNA sequence: TGTGCCAGCAGTGCTTGGGAGGGAGAGACCCAGTACTTC.

The V and J genes are TRBV9 and TRBJ2-1; D uncertain. CDR1 is SGDLS, CDR2 YYNGEE, per germline. V lost 0 bases to trimming and J lost 4 bases, with 11 bases between them. The CDR3 is 15 amino acids. The CDR3 bases are TGTGCCAGCAGCGTAGATGAAAGAGGTTACAATGAGCAGTTCTTC. Protein sequence: CASSVDERGYNEQFF.

The rearrangement links TRBV6-5 to TRBJ2-1; D possibly corresponds to TRBD2 (6 bases). Trimming cost V 2 bases and J 2 bases, with 7 bases left between them. CDR3 length equals 14 residues. Germline loops: CDR1 MNHEY, CDR2 SVGAGI. CDR3 region: CASSYGRPYNEQFF. The CDR3, as DNA: TGTGCCAGCAGTTACGGGAGGCCCTACAATGAGCAGTTCTTC.

The chain employs TRBV7-6 and TRBJ1-5, with 10 bases lining up with TRBD1. Germline loops: CDR1 SGHVS, CDR2 FNYEAQ. The trim removed 5 bases at V and 5 bases at J, leaving 6 bases unmatched. This CDR3 has 15 residues. The CDR3 protein is CASSHRQGAHQPQHF. The CDR3 bases are TGTGCCAGCAGCCACAGACAGGGGGCTCATCAGCCCCAGCATTTT.

This chain joins TRBV10-3 and TRBJ2-3, with D tentatively TRBD2 (5 bases). The CDR3 contains 13 residues. V shed 3 bases and J shed 4 bases, with 8 bases lying between them. From germline, CDR1 is ENHRY and CDR2 SYGVKD. The CDR3 protein is CAISDRTADTQYF. The CDR3 DNA sequence: TGTGCCATCAGTGACCGGACTGCAGATACGCAGTATTTT.

The chain combines TRBV4-1 with TRBJ2-7, with D perhaps TRBD1 (5 bases). The V end was cut by 0 bases, the J end by 1 base, with 10 bases between. The CDR3 sequence is 15 residues long. Per the germline V gene, CDR1 is MGHRA and CDR2 is YSYEKL. The CDR3 bases are TGCGCCAGCAGCCAAGATGGGGCGGAGTCCTACGAGCAGTACTTC. It is translated as CASSQDGAESYEQYF.

The chain couples TRBV19 to TRBJ2-1, with D perhaps matching TRBD1 (6 bases). This CDR3 has 14 amino acids. Between the trimmed V and J ends, which lost 7 bases and 3 bases, there was a span of 13 bases. The germline CDR1 and CDR2 sequences are LNHDA and SQIVND (reference sequence). CDR3 in amino acids: CASNPGGYYNEQFF. The DNA for the CDR3 is TGTGCCAGTAATCCTGGGGGCTACTACAATGAGCAGTTCTTC. The variable domain in full, with the rest retrieved from reference TRBV19 and TRBJ2-1, is DGGITQSPKYLFRKEGQNVTLSCEQNLNHDAMYWYRQDPGQGLRLIYYSQIVNDFQKGDIAEGYSVSREKKESFPLTVTSAQKNPTAFYLCASNPGGYYNEQFFGPGTRLTVL.

This clone was detected once. The rearrangement uses TRBV6-5 and TRBJ2-2; 8 bases match TRBD1. The germline gives CDR1 MNHEY, CDR2 SVGAGI. The CDR3 is 15 amino acids. The trim removed 2 bases at V and 7 bases at J, leaving 6 bases unmatched. The CDR3 region is CASSYSRGPDGELFF. CDR3 nucleotides: TGTGCCAGCAGTTACAGCAGGGGGCCGGACGGGGAGCTGTTTTTT.